This T cell receptor (beta chain) emerged from a study of regulatory T cells in long-lasting Graves disease. Germline assignment: CDR1 DFQATT and CDR2 SNEGSKA (reference sequence). This CDR3 is built from 14 residues. V was clipped by 6 bases and J by 2 bases; unmatched bases: 4. Stated time point: newly diagnosed GD, antithyroid drugs for less than 3 months. RNA from PBMCs was the source of the TCR library. This clonotype occurred many times. Researchers made TCR beta libraries by using iRepertoire HTBI primers and running Arm-PCR on CDR3 regions. TCRdb re-derived calls from the multiplex PCR reads in MiXCR, one entry per CDR3 protein. The sample contains fewer than 650,000 distinct CDR3 sequences, about 15% of which appear only once. The same sample was also studied in work on T cells in Graves' hyperthyroidism and ophthalmopathy.

The V and J genes are TRBV20-1 and TRBJ2-5; 12 bases match TRBD2. This TCR was sampled from a man younger than 35 with Graves disease. This sample comprised peripheral blood mononuclear cells (PBMCs), obtained at new diagnosis, from a patient treated with antithyroid drugs. The CDR3 region is CSALTSGGQETQYF. CDR3 nucleotide sequence: TGCAGTGCCCTGACTAGCGGGGGACAAGAGACCCAGTACTTC.